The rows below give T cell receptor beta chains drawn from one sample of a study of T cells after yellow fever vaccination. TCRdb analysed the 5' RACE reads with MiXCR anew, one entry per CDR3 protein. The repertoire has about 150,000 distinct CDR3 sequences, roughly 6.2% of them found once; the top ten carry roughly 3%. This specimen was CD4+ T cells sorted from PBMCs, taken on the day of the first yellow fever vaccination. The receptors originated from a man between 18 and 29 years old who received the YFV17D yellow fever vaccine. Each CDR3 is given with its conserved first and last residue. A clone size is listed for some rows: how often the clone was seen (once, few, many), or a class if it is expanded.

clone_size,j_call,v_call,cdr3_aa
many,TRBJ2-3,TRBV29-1,CSADRDRTDTQYF
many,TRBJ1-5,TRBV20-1,CSASSGVSNQPQHF
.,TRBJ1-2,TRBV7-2,CASSVSRGPDYGYTF
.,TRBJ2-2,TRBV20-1,CSATEGIGGELFF
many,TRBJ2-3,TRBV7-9,CASSSTRDTDTQYF
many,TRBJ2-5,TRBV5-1,CASSLEQGRETQYF
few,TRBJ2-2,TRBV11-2,CAIGGGTGELFF
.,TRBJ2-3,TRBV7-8,CASSPGDYTDTQYF
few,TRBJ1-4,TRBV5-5,CASSLVAREGKLFF
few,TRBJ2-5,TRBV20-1,CSAREGTSGGTQETQYF
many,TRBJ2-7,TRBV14,CASSQDLSYSYEQYF
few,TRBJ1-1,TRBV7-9,CASSFSQAGRTEAFF
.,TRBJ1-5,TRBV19,CASSHQFGNQPQHF
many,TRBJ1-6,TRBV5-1,CASRPRDSAYNSPLHF
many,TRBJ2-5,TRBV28,CASSKAGGSRETQYF
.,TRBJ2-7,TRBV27,CASQESSGGFYEQYF
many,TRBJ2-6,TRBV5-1,CASSWGTGFSQAGANVLTF